The 16 T cell receptor beta chains below come from one sample, sequenced in a study of Graves' ophthalmopathy and Graves' hyperthyroidism. RNA transcripts provided the template for amplifying TCR beta CDR3 regions. The library came from an HTBI-primed first-round RT-PCR and a second-round multiplex PCR. TCRdb called the multiplex PCR reads again in MiXCR, with one record for every CDR3 protein. This sample yields over a million distinct CDR3 sequences, of which 35% to 45% are seen a single time; around 10% belongs to the top ten. Specimen: peripheral blood or thyroid tissue (not recorded which). These receptors were taken from an adult man with Graves' hyperthyroidism.

V gene TRBV29-1 combines with J gene TRBJ2-3; the D call may be TRBD1 or TRBD2 (5 bases each). The germline V and J ends were trimmed by 4 bases and 4 bases, with 6 bases remaining between them. This CDR3 comprises 11 residues. CDR1 and CDR2 (germline): SQVTM, ANQGSEA. The CDR3 bases are TGCAGCGTTGGGGGACCAGATACGCAGTATTTT. It is translated as CSVGGPDTQYF.

This clonotype was seen ten or more times. The rearrangement joins TRBV29-1 to TRBJ1-1; possibly TRBD1 for D (5 bases). CDR1 is SQVTM, CDR2 ANQGSEA, per germline. V lost 4 bases and J 5 bases, leaving 17 bases between the germline ends. The CDR3 length is 14 residues. The CDR3 is CSVVPRRGETEAFF. The CDR3 region has the DNA TGCAGCGTTGTTCCTAGAAGGGGCGAGACTGAAGCTTTCTTT.

Worth noting for this clonotype: No conserved phenylalanine or tryptophan ends this CDR3, so it is likely a read error. The chain carries TRBV7-9 and TRBJ1-6; no clear D. V was trimmed by 7 bases and J by 5 bases, leaving 6 bases between them. From germline, CDR1 is SEHNR and CDR2 FQNEAQ (reference sequence). The CDR3 totals 12 residues. CDR3 region: CASISNNSPLHL. CDR3 sequence (DNA): TGTGCCAGCATCTCAAATAATTCACCCCTCCACCTT.

CDR3 DNA: TGTGCCAGCAGCTCAGGAGGGCCGGCCACTGAAGCTTTCTTT. Translation: CASSSGGPATEAFF. The V call is TRBV9, the J call TRBJ1-1; no reliable D call. The CDR3 is 14 residues long. V lost 4 bases and J 4 bases, leaving 14 bases between the germline ends. Germline values: CDR1 SGDLS, CDR2 YYNGEE.

J is TRBJ2-7 and V is TRBV6-1; 13 bases align to TRBD2. Germline values: CDR1 MNHNS, CDR2 SASEGT. Losses at the gene ends were 4 bases for V and 9 bases for J; bases not matched to a gene: 0. This CDR3 contains 12 residues. CDR3 nucleotides: TGTGCCAGCAGTGGACTAGCGGGGGGGCAGTACTTC. Protein product: CASSGLAGGQYF.

This clonotype was recorded at least ten times. This may be a read error, as it is one base from a much larger clone. The rearrangement uses TRBV20-1 and TRBJ1-1, with D unclear. This CDR3 contains 14 residues. Germline V lookup: CDR1 DFQATT, CDR2 SNEGSKA (reference sequence). V gave up 5 bases and J gave up 3 bases, with 16 bases separating them. CDR3 sequence (DNA): TGCAGTGCTCGCCGGCCCACAGTTTACACTGAAGCTTTCTTT. It yields the protein CSARRPTVYTEAFF.

This clonotype has only a few counts. A read error may account for a junction end that differs from germline. This rearrangement joins TRBV10-2 to TRBJ1-1, with 7 bases matching TRBD1. CDR1 WSHSY and CDR2 SAAADI come from the germline V gene. This CDR3 contains 15 residues. The CDR3 bases are TGTGCCAGCAGGCGACAGGGTATATCGAACACTGAAGCTTTCTTT. Translating gives CASRRQGISNTEAFF.

This clonotype was observed a few times. This rearrangement joins TRBV29-1 to TRBJ2-5, with D possibly matching TRBD1 (5 bases). Germline V gene data show CDR1 as SQVTM and CDR2 as ANQGSEA. Trimming removed 0 bases from V and 4 bases from J, with 12 bases in between. This CDR3 is built from 14 residues. In DNA form, the CDR3 reads TGCAGCGTTGAAGAGGGGCGGCGGCTAGAGACCCAGTACTTC. Amino acid sequence: CSVEEGRRLETQYF.

This clonotype was observed a few times. A much larger clone is a single base away; this may be a read error. This sequence joins TRBV7-2 and TRBJ2-5; 7 positions agree with TRBD1. The CDR3 totals 15 residues. The ends lost 5 bases at V and 5 bases at J; junction bases unmatched: 11. CDR1 and CDR2 from the germline V gene are SGHTA and FQGNSA. For the CDR3, the DNA is TGTGCCAGCAGCACAGAACAGGGGCTACACGAGACCCAGTACTTC. Protein sequence: CASSTEQGLHETQYF.

The chain has TRBV19 and TRBJ1-4; D may be TRBD1 (5 bases). The V gene lost 7 bases and the J gene lost 5 bases, with 11 bases spanning the gap. Looked up from germline, CDR1 is LNHDA and CDR2 is SQIVND (reference sequence). There are 13 residues in the CDR3. Written as DNA, the CDR3 is TGTGCCAGTACTCTAAAGGGGAATGAAAAACTGTTTTTT. It encodes CASTLKGNEKLFF.

This sequence joins TRBV27 and TRBJ1-5; D is undetermined. The CDR3 covers 10 residues. The V gene's germline CDR1 is MNHEY and CDR2 SMNVEV (reference sequence). DNA of the CDR3: TGTGTCACTTCGTCCCAGCCCCAGCATTTT. It codes for CVTSSQPQHF.

This rearrangement joins TRBV29-1 to TRBJ1-2; D gene uncertain. Germline CDR1 SQVTM, CDR2 ANQGSEA. Between the trimmed V and J ends, which lost 2 bases and 6 bases, there was a span of 7 bases. This CDR3 is built from 11 residues. CDR3 DNA: TGCAGCGTTGAAAAGACGGATGGCTACACCTTC. It encodes CSVEKTDGYTF.

This chain joins TRBV28 and TRBJ1-2; 9 bases map to TRBD1. Germline-derived CDR1 and CDR2 are MDHEN and SYDVKM. Germline trimming cut 3 bases from V and 4 bases from J; bases unmatched to any gene: 9. This CDR3 is 16 amino acids long. The CDR3 region is CASSLLQGALSYGYTF. In DNA form, the CDR3 reads TGTGCCAGCAGTTTGTTACAGGGGGCACTGAGCTATGGCTACACCTTC.

This clonotype was counted at least ten times. The gene calls are TRBV20-1 and TRBJ2-7; D gene ambiguous. The CDR3 is made up of 9 amino acids. Germline lookup yields CDR1 DFQATT and CDR2 SNEGSKA (reference sequence). Trimming took off 5 bases at V and 1 base at J, with 0 bases between the two ends. CDR3 bases: TGCAGTGCTTCCTACGAGCAGTACTTC. Translating it yields CSASYEQYF.

As concerns this clonotype: The junction departs from the called germline gene at one end, perhaps through a read error. The gene calls are TRBV12-3 or TRBV12-4 and TRBJ1-3, with TRBD1 matching 9 bases. This CDR3 has 15 residues. The CDR3 loop is CASTITGGSGSTIYF. CDR3 nucleotide sequence: TGTGCCAGCACCATCACAGGGGGCTCCGGAAGCACCATATATTTT.

This clonotype was observed once. J is TRBJ1-2 and V is TRBV7-9; 12 nucleotides align to TRBD1. From germline, CDR1 is SEHNR and CDR2 FQNEAQ (reference sequence). CDR3 length: 17 residues. V lost 0 bases and J lost 9; bases outside the gene matches: 11. CDR3 bases: TGTGCCAGCAGCTTAGCAGGTCCGGGACAGGGGGCGTTGAGCTACACCTTC. It codes for CASSLAGPGQGALSYTF. The whole variable domain, filled in from reference TRBV7-9 and TRBJ1-2, reads DTGVSQNPRHKITKRGQNVTFRCDPISEHNRLYWYRQTLGQGPEFLTYFQNEAQLEKSRLLSDRFSAERPKGSFSTLEIQRTEQGDSAMYLCASSLAGPGQGALSYTFGSGTRLTVV.